This T cell receptor (beta chain) was observed in a study of control samples from healthy donors and cancer patients. V trimming: 6 bases; J trimming: 9 bases; junction bases outside the gene matches: 5. The CDR3 contains 12 residues. TCRdb's copy holds only in-frame clones and misses some; the assay was immunoSEQ multiplex PCR. This table holds tens of thousands of clones, around four fifths found once. The clonotype was recovered from a man younger than 40 in good health. The chain combines TRBV12-3 or TRBV12-4 with TRBJ2-1, with 7 nucleotides matching TRBD2. Input material: blood. The CDR3 is CASSPSGGEQFF. The CDR3 bases are TGTGCCAGCAGCCCCTCGGGGGGTGAGCAGTTCTTC.